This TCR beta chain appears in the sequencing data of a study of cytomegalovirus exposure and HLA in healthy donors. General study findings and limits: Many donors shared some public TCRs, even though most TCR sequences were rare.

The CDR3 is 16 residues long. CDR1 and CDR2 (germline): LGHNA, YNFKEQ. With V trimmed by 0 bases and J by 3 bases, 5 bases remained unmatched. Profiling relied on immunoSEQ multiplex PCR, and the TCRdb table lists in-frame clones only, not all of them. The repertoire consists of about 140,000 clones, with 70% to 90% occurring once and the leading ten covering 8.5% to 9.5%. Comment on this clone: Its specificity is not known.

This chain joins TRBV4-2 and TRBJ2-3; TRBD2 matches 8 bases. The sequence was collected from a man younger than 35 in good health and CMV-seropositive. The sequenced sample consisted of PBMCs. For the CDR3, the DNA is TGTGCCAGCAGCCAAGATTTCGCGGGAGGTACAGATACGCAGTATTTT. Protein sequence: CASSQDFAGGTDTQYF.